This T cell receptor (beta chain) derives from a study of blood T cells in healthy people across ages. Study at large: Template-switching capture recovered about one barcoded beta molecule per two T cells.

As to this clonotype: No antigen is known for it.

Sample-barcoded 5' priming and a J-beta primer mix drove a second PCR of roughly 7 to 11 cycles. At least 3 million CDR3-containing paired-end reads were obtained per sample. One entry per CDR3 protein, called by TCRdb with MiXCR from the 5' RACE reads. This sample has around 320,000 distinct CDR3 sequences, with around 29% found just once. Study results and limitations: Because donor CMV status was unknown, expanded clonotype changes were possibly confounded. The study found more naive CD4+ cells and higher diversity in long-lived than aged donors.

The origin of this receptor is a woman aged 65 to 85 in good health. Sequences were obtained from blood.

This CDR3 reads CASSLGSGQELIGVNTEAFF. CDR3 coding DNA: TGTGCCAGCAGCTTAGGCTCGGGACAGGAACTAATTGGGGTGAACACTGAAGCTTTCTTT. This chain links TRBV7-6 with TRBJ1-1; 8 bases are a match to TRBD1. The CDR3 is 20 amino acids. Unmatched junction bases numbered 16, after V lost 1 base and J lost 0 bases. Germline V gives CDR1 SGHVS, CDR2 FNYEAQ. Full variable domain (missing parts from reference TRBV7-6 and TRBJ1-1): GAGVSQSPRYKVTKRGQDVALRCDPISGHVSLYWYRQALGQGPEFLTYFNYEAQQDKSGLPNDRFSAERPEGSISTLTIQRTEQRDSAMYRCASSLGSGQELIGVNTEAFFGQGTRLTVV.